This T cell receptor (beta chain) is from a study of T cell responses to AZD1222 COVID-19 vaccine (dated by TCRdb to the early 2020s). Context from the whole study: TCR sequencing covered about 230 trial participants: roughly 200 given two doses of AZD1222 and 26 given two doses of MenACWY control vaccine. Trial participants were enrolled into age subgroups of 18-55, 56-69 and 70-plus years, which contained roughly 150, 30 and 60 TCR-sequenced participants, respectively. What the study reported, not specific to this receptor: The whole spike protein was spanned by vaccine-associated CD4 TCRs, and dominant responses were seen in regions 160-218 and 743-854. Nearly half of unique spike-specific TCRs reportedly recognized epitopes outside regions mutated in the B.1.351 and B.1.1.7 variants. Because no samples from the day 14 peak response were available, repertoires could be characterized only after the peak T cell response. In the small 56-69-year group, the increase in depth fell short of significance, most likely because of low power. Conclusions about previously exposed vaccinees are limited, since just five or six AZD1222 recipients were seropositive for SARS-CoV-2 at baseline. Participants were mostly white British, with more females than males. The authors suggested clonal diversity may have been underestimated. After two AZD1222 doses, both the breadth and the depth of spike-specific TCRs were significantly higher than at day 0 and than in MenACWY recipients.

Comment on this clone: It lacks a known antigen. The record has no base qualities; no much larger clone is one base away.

The germline V gene gives CDR1 as MGHDK and CDR2 as SYGVNS. V gives up 0 bases and J gives up 5 bases, and the segment between their germline ends measures 8 bases. From the cysteine up to the phenylalanine, the CDR3 has a length of 14 residues. Left in the record is the CDR3 DNA by itself, 42 bases read in frame from the first base. What this sample's time point label stands for: about 28 days (+/-7) after the second vaccine dose. According to the study, the label for this sample's treatment or condition signals: meningococcal conjugate vaccine given as trial control. Vaccinee samples came from UK trials COV001 and COV002, including a single-blind randomized controlled phase 2/3 trial of AZD1222 (ChAdOx1 nCoV-19) in healthy adults. For TCRbeta chain sequencing, PBMC samples from trial participants were taken at day 0 and at day 28 after the second dose. The CDR3 regions of human TCRbeta chains were analyzed by immunosequencing. The source study handled its data this way. Repertoire TCRs were checked for matches against a reference library of SARS-CoV-2-specific TCRs that had been generated using the MIRA antigen-specificity platform. Breadth was defined as the fraction of unique TCRs that were SARS-CoV-2-associated. Depth was defined as the fraction of total T cells that were SARS-CoV-2-associated. Using the MIRA data, every spike-specific TCR was mapped to the spike region that the TCR reacted to and assigned to either a CD4 or a CD8 class. Log10-transformed breadth and depth values were compared by one-way ANOVA with Sidak's multiple comparisons tests. The source is immuneACCESS, and TCRdb retained only in-frame sequences with V and J called. Part of the clones is not carried over; for the studies checked, unresolved V genes explain less than half of this, and the remainder is unexplained. D and trimming were read from the DNA, whereas the V and J calls and clone size are those reported in that table. This sample gives approximately 64,000 clones in total; about 93% of them show up just once. The ten largest clonotypes hold 6.3% of the sample.

The chain joins TRBV25-1 to TRBJ1-5; the D gene assignment is ambiguous. The receptor was derived from an adult who received the MenACWY meningococcal vaccine as a control. The sample was peripheral blood, taken 28 days after the second dose of the MenACWY control vaccine. This receptor has the CDR3 CASSEYRRDQPQHF. The nucleotide sequence is TGTGCCAGCAGTGAATATCGGAGGGATCAGCCCCAGCATTTT.